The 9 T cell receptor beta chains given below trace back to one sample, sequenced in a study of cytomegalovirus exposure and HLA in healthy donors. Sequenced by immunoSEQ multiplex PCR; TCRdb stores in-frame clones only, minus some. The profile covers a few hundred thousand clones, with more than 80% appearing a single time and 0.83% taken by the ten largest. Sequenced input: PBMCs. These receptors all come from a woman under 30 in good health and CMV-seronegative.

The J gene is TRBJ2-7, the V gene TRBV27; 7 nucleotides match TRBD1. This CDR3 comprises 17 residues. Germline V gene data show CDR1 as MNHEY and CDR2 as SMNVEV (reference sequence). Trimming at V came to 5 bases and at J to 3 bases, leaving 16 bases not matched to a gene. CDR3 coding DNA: TGTGCCAGCAGTCCCAAAATAAGACAGGGAATGGGCTACGAGCAGTACTTC. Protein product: CASSPKIRQGMGYEQYF.

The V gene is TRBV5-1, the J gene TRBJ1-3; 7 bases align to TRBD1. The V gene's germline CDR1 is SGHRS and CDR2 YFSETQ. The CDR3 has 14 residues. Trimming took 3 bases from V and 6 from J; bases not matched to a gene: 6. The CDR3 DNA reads TGCGCCAGCAGCTACGGACAGGCCGAAAACACCATATATTTT. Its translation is CASSYGQAENTIYF.

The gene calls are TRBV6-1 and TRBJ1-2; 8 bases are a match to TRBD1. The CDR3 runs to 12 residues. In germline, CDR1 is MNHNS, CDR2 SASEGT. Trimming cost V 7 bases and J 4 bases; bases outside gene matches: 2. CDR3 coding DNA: TGTGCCAGCAAGGACAGGGCCTATGGCTACACCTTC. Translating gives CASKDRAYGYTF.

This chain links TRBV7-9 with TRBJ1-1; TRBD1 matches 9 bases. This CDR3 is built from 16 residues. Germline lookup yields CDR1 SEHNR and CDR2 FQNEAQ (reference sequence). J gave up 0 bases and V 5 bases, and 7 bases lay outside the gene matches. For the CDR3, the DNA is TGTGCCAGCAGCATCCCGGGACAGGGCCTGAACACTGAAGCTTTCTTT. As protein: CASSIPGQGLNTEAFF.

This chain's CDR3 is CASSDTGAYTEAFF. CDR3 DNA sequence: TGTGCCAGCAGCGATACAGGGGCCTACACTGAAGCTTTCTTT. The chain uses TRBV9 and TRBJ1-1; 7 nucleotides match TRBD1. Per germline, CDR1 SGDLS and CDR2 YYNGEE. Trimming took 3 bases from V and 3 from J; bases not matched to a gene: 5. The CDR3 covers 14 residues.

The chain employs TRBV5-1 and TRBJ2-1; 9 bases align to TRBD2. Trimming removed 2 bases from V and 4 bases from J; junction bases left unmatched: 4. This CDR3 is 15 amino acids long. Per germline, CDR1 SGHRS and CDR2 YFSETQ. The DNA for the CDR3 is TGCGCCAGCAGCTTCACAGCGGGGGGATACAATGAGCAGTTCTTC. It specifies CASSFTAGGYNEQFF.

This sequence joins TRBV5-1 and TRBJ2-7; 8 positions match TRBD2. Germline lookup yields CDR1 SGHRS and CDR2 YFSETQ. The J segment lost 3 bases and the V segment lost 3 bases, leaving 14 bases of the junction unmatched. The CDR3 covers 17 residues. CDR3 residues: CASSSPRVGSGDYEQYF. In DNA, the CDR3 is TGCGCCAGCAGCTCGCCGAGAGTCGGTAGCGGGGACTACGAGCAGTACTTC.

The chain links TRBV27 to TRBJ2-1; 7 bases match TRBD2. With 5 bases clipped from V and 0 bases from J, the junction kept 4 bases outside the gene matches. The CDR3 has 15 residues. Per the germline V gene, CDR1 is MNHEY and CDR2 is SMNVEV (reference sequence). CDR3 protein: CASSPREDSYNEQFF. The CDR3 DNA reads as TGTGCCAGCAGTCCCCGGGAGGACTCCTACAATGAGCAGTTCTTC.

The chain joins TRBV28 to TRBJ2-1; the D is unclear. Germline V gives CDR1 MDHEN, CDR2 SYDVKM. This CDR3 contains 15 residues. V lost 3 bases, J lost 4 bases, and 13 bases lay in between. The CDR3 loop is CASSFGASRYNEQFF. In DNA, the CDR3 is TGTGCCAGCAGTTTCGGCGCTAGTCGGTACAATGAGCAGTTCTTC.